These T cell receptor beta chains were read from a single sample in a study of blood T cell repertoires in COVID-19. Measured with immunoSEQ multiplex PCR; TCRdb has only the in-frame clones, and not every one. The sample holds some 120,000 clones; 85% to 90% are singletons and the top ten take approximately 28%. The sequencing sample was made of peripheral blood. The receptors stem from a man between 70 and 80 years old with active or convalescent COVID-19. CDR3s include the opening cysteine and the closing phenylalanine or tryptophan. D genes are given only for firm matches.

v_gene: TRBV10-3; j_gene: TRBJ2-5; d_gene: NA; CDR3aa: CAISESREETQYF
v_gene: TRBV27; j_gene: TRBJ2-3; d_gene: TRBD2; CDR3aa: CASIPGRRSTDTQYF
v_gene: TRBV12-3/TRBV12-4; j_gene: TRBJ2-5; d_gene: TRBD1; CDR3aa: CASRRTGEETQYF
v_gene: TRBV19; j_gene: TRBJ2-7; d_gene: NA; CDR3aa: CASSIVLGITYEQYF
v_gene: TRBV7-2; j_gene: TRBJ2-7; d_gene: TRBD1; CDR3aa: CASSRDREGSREQYF
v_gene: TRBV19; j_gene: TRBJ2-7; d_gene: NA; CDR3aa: CASSPPGASVVNEQYF
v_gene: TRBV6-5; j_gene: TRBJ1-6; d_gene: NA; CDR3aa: CASSYTRPRDSPLHF
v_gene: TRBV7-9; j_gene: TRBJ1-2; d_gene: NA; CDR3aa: CASSLEGGYGYTF
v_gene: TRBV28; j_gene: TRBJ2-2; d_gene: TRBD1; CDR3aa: CASSIEGQGYGELFF
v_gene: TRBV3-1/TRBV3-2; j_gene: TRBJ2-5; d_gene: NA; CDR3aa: CASSPSLATGETQYF
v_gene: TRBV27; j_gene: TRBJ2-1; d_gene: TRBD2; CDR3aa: CASSFTGLAGGLYNEQFF
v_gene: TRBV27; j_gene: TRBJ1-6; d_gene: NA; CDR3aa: CASSLTSTLSYNSPLHF
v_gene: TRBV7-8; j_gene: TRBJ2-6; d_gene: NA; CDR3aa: CASSLIRSGANVLTF
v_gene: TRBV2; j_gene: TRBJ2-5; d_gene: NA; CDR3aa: CASSELGQDEETQYF
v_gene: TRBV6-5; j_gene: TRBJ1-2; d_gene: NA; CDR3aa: CASGIAGLDYTF
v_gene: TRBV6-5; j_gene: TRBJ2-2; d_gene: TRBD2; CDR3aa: CASNPGTIGTGELFF
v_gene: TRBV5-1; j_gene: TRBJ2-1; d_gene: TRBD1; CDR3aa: CASSTPGQGMGEQFF
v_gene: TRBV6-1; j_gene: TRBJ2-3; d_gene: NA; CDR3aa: CASSEPGSTDTQYF
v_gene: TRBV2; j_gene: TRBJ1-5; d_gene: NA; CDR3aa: CASSPDSPEGRNQPQHF
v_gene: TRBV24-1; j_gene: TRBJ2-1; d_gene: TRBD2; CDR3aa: CATSDLAGTRASEQFF
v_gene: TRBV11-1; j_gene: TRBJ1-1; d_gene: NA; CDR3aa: CASSPDSLYLNTEAFF
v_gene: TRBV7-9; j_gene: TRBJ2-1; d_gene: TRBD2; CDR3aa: CASSLAFGLAVYNEQFF
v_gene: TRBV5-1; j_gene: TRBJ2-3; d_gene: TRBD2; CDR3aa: CASSLGPPSGKGADTQYF
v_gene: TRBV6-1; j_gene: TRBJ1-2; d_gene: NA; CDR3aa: CASSEPETVTYGYTF
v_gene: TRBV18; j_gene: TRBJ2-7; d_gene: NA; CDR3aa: CASSPGTWSSYEQYF
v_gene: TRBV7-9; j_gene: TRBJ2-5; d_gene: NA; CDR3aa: CASSLTIKGNQETQYF
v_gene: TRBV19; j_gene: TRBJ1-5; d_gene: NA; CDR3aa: CASSTAGGSNQPQHF
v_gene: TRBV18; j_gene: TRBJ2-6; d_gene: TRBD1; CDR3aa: CASSRQGAHDLPSGANVLTF
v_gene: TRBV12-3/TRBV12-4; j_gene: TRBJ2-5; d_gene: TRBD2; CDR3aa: CASSRVAGETQYF
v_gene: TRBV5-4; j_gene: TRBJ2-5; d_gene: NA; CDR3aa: CASSLGGTQETQYF
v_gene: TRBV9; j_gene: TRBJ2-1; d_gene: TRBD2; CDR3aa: CASSVVEGGPYNEQFF
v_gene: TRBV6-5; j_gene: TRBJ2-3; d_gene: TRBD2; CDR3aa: CASSYLRGGDTQYF
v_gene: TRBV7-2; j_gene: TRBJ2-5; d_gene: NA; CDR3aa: CASSWVQGTQETQYF
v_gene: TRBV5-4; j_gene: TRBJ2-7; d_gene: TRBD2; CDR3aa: CASSPTGTSVYEQYF
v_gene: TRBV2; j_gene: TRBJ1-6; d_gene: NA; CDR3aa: CASRIQGYQYNSPLHF
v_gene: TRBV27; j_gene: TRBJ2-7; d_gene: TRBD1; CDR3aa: CASILDRVISSYEQYF
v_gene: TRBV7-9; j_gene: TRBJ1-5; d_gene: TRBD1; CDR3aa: CASSKGQEPQPQHF
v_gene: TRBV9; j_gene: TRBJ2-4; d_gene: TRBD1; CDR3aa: CASSATGTGGNIQYF
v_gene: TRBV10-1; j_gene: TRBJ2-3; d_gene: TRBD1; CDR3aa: CASRTGGKDTQYF
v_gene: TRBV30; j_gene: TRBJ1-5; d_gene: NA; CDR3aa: CAWSSGSNQPQHF
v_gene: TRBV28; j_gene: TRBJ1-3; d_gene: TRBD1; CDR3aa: CASRPTGAGNTIYF
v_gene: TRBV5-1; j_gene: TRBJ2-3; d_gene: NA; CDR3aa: CASTAGETGDTQYF
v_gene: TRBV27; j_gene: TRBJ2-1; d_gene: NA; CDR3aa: CASSFVTGGRGEQFF
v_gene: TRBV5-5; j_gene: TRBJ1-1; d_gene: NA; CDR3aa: CASSAGPHKFMNTEAFF
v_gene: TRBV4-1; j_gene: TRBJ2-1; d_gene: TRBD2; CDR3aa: CASSQARLAGGYNEQFF
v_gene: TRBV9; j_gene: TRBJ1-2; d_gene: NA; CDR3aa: CASSAPGFTTAGGYTF
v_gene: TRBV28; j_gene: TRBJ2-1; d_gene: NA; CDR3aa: CASRDDRGGGNEQFF
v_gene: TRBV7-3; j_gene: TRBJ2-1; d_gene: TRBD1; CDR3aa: CASSRPGQVDEQFF
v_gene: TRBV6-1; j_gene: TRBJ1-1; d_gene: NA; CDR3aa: CASSESGGETEAFF
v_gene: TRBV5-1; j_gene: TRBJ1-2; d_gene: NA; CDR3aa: CASSPDSTAAGYTF
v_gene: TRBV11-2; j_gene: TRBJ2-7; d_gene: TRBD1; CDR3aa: CASSFPGGEQYF
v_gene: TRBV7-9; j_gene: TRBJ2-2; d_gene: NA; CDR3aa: CASSSREADGELFF
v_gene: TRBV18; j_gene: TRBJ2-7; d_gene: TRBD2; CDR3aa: CASSPPGLAALTGYEQYF
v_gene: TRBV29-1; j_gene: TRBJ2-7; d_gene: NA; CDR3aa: CSVQGSSYEQYF
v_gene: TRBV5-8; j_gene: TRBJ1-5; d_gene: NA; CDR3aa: CASSLERQGFSNQPQHF
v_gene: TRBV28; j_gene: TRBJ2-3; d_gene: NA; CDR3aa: CASISWGYNTDTQYF
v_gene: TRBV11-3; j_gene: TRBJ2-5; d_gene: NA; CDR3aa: CASSLGAAQETQYF